Shown below are 6 T cell receptor beta chains from a single sample sequenced in a study of OX40 agonist ivuxolimab in advanced cancers. The method behind the library was the immunoSEQ multiplex PCR assay. TCRdb limited this immuneACCESS table to in-frame rearrangements with V and J called. A share of clones is missing; checked studies link under half to unresolved V genes, and the rest is unexplained. Present in this sample are roughly 25,000 clones, 78% of which were seen just once. Together, the top ten hold 1.4% to 1.5% of the sample. This sample comprised CD4+ or CD8+ T cells sorted from blood, obtained in a trial of the OX40 agonist ivuxolimab. The source is an adult with an advanced solid tumor such as melanoma, head and neck, liver or kidney cancer.

The gene calls are TRBV5-1 and TRBJ2-5, with 13 bases identical to TRBD2. Germline lookup yields CDR1 SGHRS and CDR2 YFSETQ. J was trimmed by 4 bases and V by 3 bases; bases with no gene match: 6. This CDR3 is 16 amino acids long. CDR3 loop: CASSYTGLAGLETQYF. The CDR3 DNA reads TGCGCCAGCAGCTACACGGGACTAGCGGGACTAGAGACCCAGTACTTC.

The chain carries TRBV5-1 and TRBJ1-1; D may be TRBD1 (5 bases). Germline CDR1 and CDR2: SGHRS and YFSETQ. CDR3 length: 16 residues. Trimming pared 4 bases from V and 1 base from J, leaving 17 bases between. CDR3 protein: CASSAAGGTQNTEAFF. CDR3 in DNA: TGCGCCAGCAGCGCAGCGGGGGGGACCCAGAACACTGAAGCTTTCTTT.

The V gene is TRBV4-3, the J gene TRBJ2-3; D is ambiguous. The CDR3 contains 15 residues. Looked up from germline, CDR1 is LGHNA and CDR2 is YSLEER. V was pared by 3 bases and J by 2 bases, with 12 bases between. The DNA of the CDR3 is TGCGCCAGCAGCCAGTCGCTAGGCCTCACAGATACGCAGTATTTT. This gives the protein CASSQSLGLTDTQYF.

The chain couples TRBV4-1 to TRBJ1-6, with D tentatively TRBD1 (6 bases). Germline loops: CDR1 MGHRA, CDR2 YSYEKL. There are 14 residues in the CDR3. Trimming stripped 1 base from V and 10 bases from J, with 11 bases between. The DNA of the CDR3 is TGCGCCAGCAGCCAAGGTCAGGGGCGATCACCCCTCCACTTT. Translation gives CASSQGQGRSPLHF.

This clone was seen a few times. V and J are TRBV19 and TRBJ2-2; possible D gene TRBD2, 6 bases. This CDR3 is 15 amino acids long. Trimming took off 6 bases at V and 4 bases at J, with 15 bases between the two ends. The germline V gene encodes CDR1 LNHDA and CDR2 SQIVND (reference sequence). The CDR3 here is CASRRGVSGTGELFF. CDR3 coding DNA: TGTGCCAGTAGGAGGGGAGTTAGCGGCACCGGGGAGCTGTTTTTT.

The chain recombines TRBV19 with TRBJ1-2; D remains ambiguous. Looked up from germline, CDR1 is LNHDA and CDR2 is SQIVND (reference sequence). This CDR3 region has 12 residues. Trimming stripped 7 bases from V and 4 bases from J, with 10 bases between. In nucleotides, the CDR3 is TGTGCCAGTAAGGATCCCCTCTATGGCTACACCTTC. Amino acid sequence: CASKDPLYGYTF.